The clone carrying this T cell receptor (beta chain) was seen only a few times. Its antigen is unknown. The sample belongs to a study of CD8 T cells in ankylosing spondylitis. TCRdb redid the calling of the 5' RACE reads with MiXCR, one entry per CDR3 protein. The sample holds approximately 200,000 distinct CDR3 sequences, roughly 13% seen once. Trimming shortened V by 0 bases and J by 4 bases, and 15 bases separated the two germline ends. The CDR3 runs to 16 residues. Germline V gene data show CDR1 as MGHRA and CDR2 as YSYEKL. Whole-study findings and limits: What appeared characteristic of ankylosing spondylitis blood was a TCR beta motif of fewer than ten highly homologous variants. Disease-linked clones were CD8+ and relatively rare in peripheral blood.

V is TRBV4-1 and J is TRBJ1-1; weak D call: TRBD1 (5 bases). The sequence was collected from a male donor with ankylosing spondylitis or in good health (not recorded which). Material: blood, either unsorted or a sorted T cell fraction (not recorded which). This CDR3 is CASSQDGDGDFTEAFF. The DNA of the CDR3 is TGCGCCAGCAGCCAAGATGGGGACGGGGACTTCACTGAAGCTTTCTTT.